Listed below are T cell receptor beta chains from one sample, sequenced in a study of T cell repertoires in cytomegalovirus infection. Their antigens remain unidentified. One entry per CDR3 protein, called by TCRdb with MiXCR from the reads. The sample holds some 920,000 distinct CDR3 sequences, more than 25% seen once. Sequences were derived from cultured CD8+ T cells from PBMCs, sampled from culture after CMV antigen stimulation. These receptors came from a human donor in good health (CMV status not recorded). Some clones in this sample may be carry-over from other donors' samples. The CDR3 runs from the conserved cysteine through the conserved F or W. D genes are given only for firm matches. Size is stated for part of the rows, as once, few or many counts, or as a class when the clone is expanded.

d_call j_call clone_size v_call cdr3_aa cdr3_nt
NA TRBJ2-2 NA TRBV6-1 CASTKEGGPRTGELFF TGTGCCAGCACAAAGGAGGGGGGGCCTCGCACCGGGGAGCTGTTTTTT
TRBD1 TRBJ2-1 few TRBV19 CASTTGGAYNEQFF TGTGCCAGTACCACAGGGGGCGCCTACAATGAGCAGTTCTTC
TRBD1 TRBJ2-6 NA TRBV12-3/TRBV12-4 CAGLVTGVAGANVLTF TGTGCCGGACTGGTAACAGGGGTTGCCGGGGCCAACGTCCTGACTTTC
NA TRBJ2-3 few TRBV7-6 CASSSKPGVDTQYF TGTGCCAGCAGCTCAAAGCCGGGGGTAGATACGCAGTATTTT
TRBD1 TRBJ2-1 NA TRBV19 CASSMVTGGADNEQFF TGTGCCAGTAGTATGGTGACAGGGGGCGCAGACAATGAGCAGTTCTTC
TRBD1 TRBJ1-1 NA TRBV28 CASSYMRQGGTEAFF TGTGCCAGCAGTTATATGAGACAGGGGGGCACTGAAGCTTTCTTT
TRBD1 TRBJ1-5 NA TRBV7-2 CASSLGRTGGNQPQHF TGTGCCAGCAGCTTAGGGCGGACAGGAGGCAATCAGCCCCAGCATTTT
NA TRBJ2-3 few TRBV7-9 CASSLRGRESSTDTQYF TGTGCCAGCAGCCTTAGGGGGCGGGAATCTAGCACAGATACGCAGTATTTT
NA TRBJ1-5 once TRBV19 CASSIDEGRQPQHF TGTGCCAGTAGTATAGACGAGGGAAGGCAGCCCCAGCATTTT
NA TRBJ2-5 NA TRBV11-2 CASSLPGMGETQYF TGTGCCAGCAGCTTACCTGGGATGGGAGAGACCCAGTACTTC
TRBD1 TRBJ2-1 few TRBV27 CASSFGTELSGYNEQFF TGTGCCAGCAGTTTTGGGACAGAACTGTCTGGGTACAATGAGCAGTTCTTC
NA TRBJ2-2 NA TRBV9 CASSAGSAGELFF TGTGCCAGCAGCGCGGGTAGCGCCGGGGAGCTGTTTTTT
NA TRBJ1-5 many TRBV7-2 CASSLGLGIGNNQPQHF TGTGCCAGCAGCTTAGGTTTGGGCATTGGTAACAATCAGCCCCAGCATTTT
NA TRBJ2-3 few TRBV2 CASTPRDRTDTQYF TGTGCCAGCACCCCGAGGGATCGCACAGATACGCAGTATTTT
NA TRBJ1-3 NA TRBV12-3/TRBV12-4 CASRMRGAEGNTIYF TGTGCCAGCAGGATGAGAGGGGCGGAAGGAAACACCATATATTTT
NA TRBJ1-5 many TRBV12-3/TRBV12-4 CASSQLGNQPQHF TGTGCCAGCAGTCAGCTGGGAAATCAGCCCCAGCATTTT
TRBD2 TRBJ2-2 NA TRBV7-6 CASSLVWLAGGSNTGELFF TGTGCCAGCAGCTTAGTATGGCTAGCGGGGGGCTCGAACACCGGGGAGCTGTTTTTT
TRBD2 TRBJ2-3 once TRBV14 CASSQAAGGRADTQYF TGTGCCAGCAGCCAAGCGGCGGGGGGGCGGGCAGATACGCAGTATTTT
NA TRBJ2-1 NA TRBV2 CASKKWESYNEQFF TGTGCCAGCAAGAAGTGGGAGTCCTACAATGAGCAGTTCTTC
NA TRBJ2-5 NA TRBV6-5 CASTRDNQETQYF TGTGCCAGCACCCGAGACAATCAAGAGACCCAGTACTTC
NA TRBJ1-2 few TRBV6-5 CASSYDPGLNYGYTF TGTGCCAGCAGTTACGACCCCGGTCTTAACTATGGCTACACCTTC
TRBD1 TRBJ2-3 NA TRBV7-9 CASSTRDRGTDTQYF TGTGCCAGCAGCACAAGGGACAGGGGCACAGATACGCAGTATTTT
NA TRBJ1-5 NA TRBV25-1 CASSVGGEQPQHF TGTGCCAGCAGTGTAGGGGGGGAACAGCCCCAGCATTTT
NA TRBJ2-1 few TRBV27 CASVKWGDSYNEQFF TGTGCCAGCGTGAAGTGGGGGGACTCCTACAATGAGCAGTTCTTC
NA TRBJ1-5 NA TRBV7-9 CASSSLDKNQPQHF TGTGCCAGCAGCTCCTTGGACAAGAATCAGCCCCAGCATTTT
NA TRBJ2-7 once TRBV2 CASREVTGHLGNEQYF TGTGCCAGCAGAGAGGTGACAGGACACCTCGGGAACGAGCAGTACTTC
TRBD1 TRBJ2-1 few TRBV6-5 CASRDWTGIYNEQFF TGTGCCAGCAGGGATTGGACAGGGATCTACAATGAGCAGTTCTTC
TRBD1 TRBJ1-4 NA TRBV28 CASSHTTDREMQLFF TGTGCCAGCAGCCATACAACGGACAGGGAGATGCAACTGTTTTTT
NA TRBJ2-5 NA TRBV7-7 CASSATVVVETQYF TGTGCTAGCAGCGCGACAGTGGTAGTGGAGACCCAGTACTTC
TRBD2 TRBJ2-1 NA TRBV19 CASSIRPGGNNEQFF TGTGCCAGTAGTATACGCCCGGGGGGTAACAATGAGCAGTTCTTC
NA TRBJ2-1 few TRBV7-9 CAIELRALYNEQFF TGTGCCATCGAACTCAGGGCGCTATACAATGAGCAGTTCTTC
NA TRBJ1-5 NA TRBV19 CASIAGIPNQPQHF TGTGCCAGTATCGCCGGGATCCCAAATCAGCCCCAGCATTTT
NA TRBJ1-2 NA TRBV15 CATSRDRSAGHGYTF TGTGCCACCAGCAGAGATCGCTCGGCAGGGCATGGCTACACCTTC
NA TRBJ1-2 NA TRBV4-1 CASSPRGGEGYTF TGCGCCAGCAGCCCTCGGGGCGGGGAGGGCTACACCTTC
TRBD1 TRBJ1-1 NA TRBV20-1 CSAGTGWNTEAFF TGCAGTGCGGGGACAGGGTGGAACACTGAAGCTTTCTTT
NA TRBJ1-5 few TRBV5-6 CASSLKAGDYSNQPQHF TGTGCCAGCAGCTTGAAGGCAGGGGATTATAGCAATCAGCCCCAGCATTTT
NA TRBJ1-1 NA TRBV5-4 CASIWGGEAFF TGTGCCAGCATCTGGGGCGGTGAAGCTTTCTTT
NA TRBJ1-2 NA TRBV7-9 CASSLGNLRGYTF TGTGCCAGCAGCTTAGGAAACCTGCGCGGCTACACCTTC
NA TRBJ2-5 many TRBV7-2 CASSLDSGHKETQYF TGTGCCAGCAGCTTAGATAGCGGTCATAAAGAGACCCAGTACTTC
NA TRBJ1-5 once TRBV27 CASSPVGPQGNQPQHF TGTGCCAGCAGTCCTGTGGGACCCCAAGGAAATCAGCCCCAGCATTTT
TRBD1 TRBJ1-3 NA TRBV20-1 CSATTGVSGNTIYF TGCAGTGCTACCACAGGGGTGTCTGGAAACACCATATATTTT
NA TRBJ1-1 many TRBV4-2 CASSQASENTEAFF TGTGCCAGCAGCCAAGCATCAGAGAACACTGAAGCTTTCTTT
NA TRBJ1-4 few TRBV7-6 CASSFSSTNEKLFF TGTGCCAGCAGCTTTTCATCAACTAATGAAAAACTGTTTTTT
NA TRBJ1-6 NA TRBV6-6 CASASARGEGDSPLHF TGTGCCAGCGCTTCCGCTAGGGGGGAGGGTGATTCACCCCTCCACTTT
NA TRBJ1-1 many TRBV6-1 CASSEVTSTEAFF TGTGCCAGCAGTGAAGTGACATCAACTGAAGCTTTCTTT
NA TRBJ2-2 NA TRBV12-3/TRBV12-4 CASSLVVFNTGELFF TGTGCCAGCAGTTTGGTAGTGTTCAACACCGGGGAGCTGTTTTTT
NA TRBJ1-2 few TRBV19 CAGYTANYGYTF TGTGCCGGCTACACAGCTAACTATGGCTACACCTTC
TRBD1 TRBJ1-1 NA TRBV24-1 CATRGTGGREAFF TGTGCCACCAGAGGGACAGGGGGTCGCGAAGCTTTCTTT
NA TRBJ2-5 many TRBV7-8 CASSPRVTGETQYF TGTGCCAGCAGCCCTCGGGTCACGGGAGAGACCCAGTACTTC
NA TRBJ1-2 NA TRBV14 CASSQGGRYYTF TGTGCCAGCAGCCAAGGTGGGCGGTACTACACCTTC
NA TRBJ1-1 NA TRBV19 CASSITQFGAFF TGTGCCAGTAGTATAACCCAGTTCGGGGCTTTCTTT
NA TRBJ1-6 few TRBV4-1 CASSEGDNYNSPLHF TGCGCCAGCAGCGAAGGGGACAATTATAATTCACCCCTCCACTTT
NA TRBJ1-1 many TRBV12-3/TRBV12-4 CASSSIFGGTEAFF TGTGCCAGCAGTTCGATTTTTGGTGGGACTGAAGCTTTCTTT
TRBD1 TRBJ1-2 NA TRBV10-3 CAISVSSGTGEYGYTF TGTGCCATCAGTGTCTCAAGTGGTACAGGGGAGTATGGCTACACCTTC